This is a list of T cell receptor beta chains from one sample in a study of CD8 T cells in Susac syndrome. Using its own MiXCR run on the immunoSEQ multiplex PCR reads, TCRdb lists one record per CDR3 protein. In the table there are 200,000 to 250,000 distinct CDR3 sequences, approximately 94% of which are singletons. Sequencing was carried out using CD4+ T cells from PBMCs. All receptors derive from a human donor with Susac syndrome. Each CDR3 is given with its conserved first and last residue. The D gene is left open where the match is weak. Not all rows give a size; the values are once, few, many and, for expanded clones, a class.

clone size: .; D gene: .; V gene: TRBV20-1; J gene: TRBJ2-1; CDR3 protein: CSARDNGGAYNEQFF; CDR3 DNA: TGCAGTGCTAGAGATAATGGAGGGGCCTACAATGAGCAGTTCTTC
clone size: .; D gene: .; V gene: TRBV7-3; J gene: TRBJ2-3; CDR3 protein: CASSLTASLGDTQYF; CDR3 DNA: TGTGCCAGCAGCTTAACTGCCTCCCTGGGGGATACGCAGTATTTT
clone size: .; D gene: .; V gene: TRBV12-3/TRBV12-4; J gene: TRBJ2-1; CDR3 protein: CASTWGLPNEQFF; CDR3 DNA: TGTGCCAGCACTTGGGGACTCCCAAATGAGCAGTTCTTC
clone size: .; D gene: .; V gene: TRBV30; J gene: TRBJ2-3; CDR3 protein: CAWDNTDTQYF; CDR3 DNA: TGTGCCTGGGATAACACAGATACGCAGTATTTT
clone size: .; D gene: .; V gene: TRBV5-5; J gene: TRBJ2-6; CDR3 protein: CASTTGTYSGANVLTF; CDR3 DNA: TGTGCCAGCACTACCGGGACATACTCTGGGGCCAACGTCCTGACTTTC
clone size: .; D gene: .; V gene: TRBV9; J gene: TRBJ1-1; CDR3 protein: CASSTRGGTEAFF; CDR3 DNA: TGTGCCAGCAGCACCCGAGGAGGGACTGAAGCTTTCTTT
clone size: .; D gene: TRBD1; V gene: TRBV12-3/TRBV12-4; J gene: TRBJ1-6; CDR3 protein: CASSLSGQGDSPLHF; CDR3 DNA: TGTGCCAGCAGTTTATCGGGACAGGGGGATTCACCCCTCCACTTT
clone size: once; D gene: .; V gene: TRBV7-2; J gene: TRBJ2-3; CDR3 protein: CASISAGQSTDTQYF; CDR3 DNA: TGTGCCAGCATCTCGGCCGGGCAGAGCACAGATACGCAGTATTTT
clone size: .; D gene: TRBD2; V gene: TRBV6-5; J gene: TRBJ2-3; CDR3 protein: CASSYWTSGRPDTQYF; CDR3 DNA: TGTGCCAGCAGTTACTGGACTAGCGGTCGACCAGATACGCAGTATTTT
clone size: once; D gene: .; V gene: TRBV29-1; J gene: TRBJ1-2; CDR3 protein: CSVIDEDGYTF; CDR3 DNA: TGCAGCGTTATTGACGAGGATGGCTACACCTTC
clone size: once; D gene: TRBD1; V gene: TRBV28; J gene: TRBJ1-1; CDR3 protein: CASRQRQGRNTEAFF; CDR3 DNA: TGTGCCAGCAGACAAAGACAGGGGAGGAACACTGAAGCTTTCTTT
clone size: .; D gene: TRBD1; V gene: TRBV20-1; J gene: TRBJ1-5; CDR3 protein: CSARSGTGGRNQPQHF; CDR3 DNA: TGCAGTGCTAGATCCGGGACAGGGGGCCGGAATCAGCCCCAGCATTTT
clone size: .; D gene: .; V gene: TRBV7-2; J gene: TRBJ2-3; CDR3 protein: CASSLNPGDTQYF; CDR3 DNA: TGTGCCAGCAGCTTAAACCCAGGGGATACGCAGTATTTT
clone size: .; D gene: .; V gene: TRBV12-3/TRBV12-4; J gene: TRBJ2-7; CDR3 protein: CASSPLNYEQYF; CDR3 DNA: TGTGCCAGCAGTCCTCTAAACTACGAGCAGTACTTC
clone size: few; D gene: .; V gene: TRBV7-2; J gene: TRBJ2-2; CDR3 protein: CASSPGGPGTGELFF; CDR3 DNA: TGTGCCAGCAGCCCCGGGGGGCCCGGCACCGGGGAGCTGTTTTTT
clone size: .; D gene: TRBD2; V gene: TRBV3-1; J gene: TRBJ2-7; CDR3 protein: CASSQAGGYEQYF; CDR3 DNA: TGTGCCAGCAGCCAAGCGGGGGGGTACGAGCAGTACTTC
clone size: few; D gene: .; V gene: TRBV3-1; J gene: TRBJ1-1; CDR3 protein: CASSQGFNTEAFF; CDR3 DNA: TGTGCCAGCAGCCAAGGGTTTAACACTGAAGCTTTCTTT
clone size: .; D gene: .; V gene: TRBV20-1; J gene: TRBJ2-4; CDR3 protein: CSALLGREEIPYF; CDR3 DNA: TGCAGTGCTCTCCTTGGTCGGGAAGAGATTCCGTACTTC
clone size: once; D gene: .; V gene: TRBV28; J gene: TRBJ2-1; CDR3 protein: CASTSSDEQFF; CDR3 DNA: TGTGCCAGCACCTCGTCGGACGAGCAGTTCTTC
clone size: once; D gene: .; V gene: TRBV5-1; J gene: TRBJ2-1; CDR3 protein: CASSSDDNEQFF; CDR3 DNA: TGCGCCAGCAGCTCGGATGACAATGAGCAGTTCTTC
clone size: .; D gene: .; V gene: TRBV15; J gene: TRBJ1-2; CDR3 protein: CATSRDIGSGYTF; CDR3 DNA: TGTGCCACCAGCAGAGATATAGGGTCGGGCTACACCTTC
clone size: .; D gene: .; V gene: TRBV5-4; J gene: TRBJ2-3; CDR3 protein: CASSLELTTDTQYF; CDR3 DNA: TGTGCCAGCAGCTTGGAATTGACCACAGATACGCAGTATTTT
clone size: .; D gene: TRBD2; V gene: TRBV11-1; J gene: TRBJ2-1; CDR3 protein: CASTDQGLAGNEQFF; CDR3 DNA: TGTGCCAGCACCGATCAGGGACTAGCGGGCAATGAGCAGTTCTTC
clone size: .; D gene: .; V gene: TRBV20-1; J gene: TRBJ2-7; CDR3 protein: CSARKTGLNEQYF; CDR3 DNA: TGCAGTGCTAGAAAAACAGGGCTCAACGAGCAGTACTTC
clone size: .; D gene: .; V gene: TRBV4-3; J gene: TRBJ1-1; CDR3 protein: CASSQDTRGSHGGTEAFF; CDR3 DNA: TGCGCCAGCAGCCAAGATACCCGGGGGTCTCACGGGGGCACTGAAGCTTTCTTT
clone size: .; D gene: .; V gene: TRBV7-8; J gene: TRBJ1-1; CDR3 protein: CASSHEGPRGTEAFF; CDR3 DNA: TGTGCCAGCAGCCACGAGGGGCCTCGGGGCACTGAAGCTTTCTTT
clone size: .; D gene: TRBD1; V gene: TRBV6-2/TRBV6-3; J gene: TRBJ2-2; CDR3 protein: CASSPPGTGIATGELFF; CDR3 DNA: TGTGCCAGCAGCCCCCCCGGGACAGGGATCGCCACCGGGGAGCTGTTTTTT
clone size: .; D gene: TRBD1; V gene: TRBV4-2; J gene: TRBJ2-1; CDR3 protein: CASSRQGENEQFF; CDR3 DNA: TGTGCCAGCAGCCGACAGGGTGAGAATGAGCAGTTCTTC
clone size: .; D gene: .; V gene: TRBV30; J gene: TRBJ1-2; CDR3 protein: CAWSPGHGTRGYTF; CDR3 DNA: TGTGCCTGGAGTCCGGGACACGGGACGAGGGGCTACACCTTC
clone size: .; D gene: .; V gene: TRBV25-1; J gene: TRBJ2-2; CDR3 protein: CATTDVGAHGELFF; CDR3 DNA: TGTGCCACCACGGATGTCGGGGCTCACGGGGAGCTGTTTTTT
clone size: .; D gene: TRBD1; V gene: TRBV7-3; J gene: TRBJ2-5; CDR3 protein: CASSSGRGYQETQYF; CDR3 DNA: TGTGCCAGCAGTTCCGGCAGGGGGTACCAAGAGACCCAGTACTTC
clone size: .; D gene: .; V gene: TRBV6-2/TRBV6-3; J gene: TRBJ2-2; CDR3 protein: CASSYENRAGELFF; CDR3 DNA: TGTGCCAGCAGTTACGAAAATCGGGCCGGGGAGCTGTTTTTT
clone size: .; D gene: .; V gene: TRBV20-1; J gene: TRBJ2-5; CDR3 protein: CSARTVGETQYF; CDR3 DNA: TGCAGTGCTAGGACCGTGGGGGAGACCCAGTACTTC
clone size: .; D gene: .; V gene: TRBV12-3/TRBV12-4; J gene: TRBJ1-2; CDR3 protein: CASSLDQNNYGYTF; CDR3 DNA: TGTGCCAGCAGTTTGGACCAGAATAACTATGGCTACACCTTC
clone size: .; D gene: TRBD2; V gene: TRBV20-1; J gene: TRBJ2-5; CDR3 protein: CSARDFVAGTEETQYF; CDR3 DNA: TGCAGTGCTAGAGATTTCGTAGCGGGGACGGAAGAGACCCAGTACTTC
clone size: .; D gene: TRBD2; V gene: TRBV19; J gene: TRBJ2-3; CDR3 protein: CASSIGSGGLSTDTQYF; CDR3 DNA: TGTGCCAGTAGTATAGGAAGCGGGGGCCTTAGCACAGATACGCAGTATTTT
clone size: .; D gene: .; V gene: TRBV30; J gene: TRBJ1-1; CDR3 protein: CAWSNVNTEAFF; CDR3 DNA: TGTGCCTGGAGTAACGTGAACACTGAAGCTTTCTTT
clone size: .; D gene: .; V gene: TRBV5-1; J gene: TRBJ1-1; CDR3 protein: CASTSRGGGNTEAFF; CDR3 DNA: TGCGCCAGCACCTCTAGGGGTGGAGGGAACACTGAAGCTTTCTTT
clone size: .; D gene: .; V gene: TRBV12-3/TRBV12-4; J gene: TRBJ2-3; CDR3 protein: CASSPRDGTQYF; CDR3 DNA: TGTGCCAGCAGCCCCAGGGACGGTACGCAGTATTTT
clone size: few; D gene: .; V gene: TRBV20-1; J gene: TRBJ2-5; CDR3 protein: CSARDQSSGQETQYF; CDR3 DNA: TGCAGTGCTAGAGATCAGAGTAGCGGCCAAGAGACCCAGTACTTC